Each of the 20 T cell receptor beta chains below was sequenced from the same sample in a study of blood T cell repertoires in COVID-19. Clones were read by immunoSEQ multiplex PCR, and TCRdb kept only the in-frame ones, dropping some. The table records fewer than 40,000 clones, around 80% of them present only once. The sample was peripheral blood. The receptors originated from a man in his fifties or sixties with acute or convalescent COVID-19.

The genes are TRBV6-5 and TRBJ1-2; TRBD1 aligns across 10 bases. This CDR3 is 15 amino acids long. Per the germline V gene, CDR1 is MNHEY and CDR2 is SVGAGI. V gave up 2 bases and J gave up 11 bases; unmatched junction bases: 11. CDR3 amino acids: CASSYDRTGGMRYTF. DNA for the CDR3: TGTGCCAGCAGTTACGATCGGACAGGGGGAATGAGGTACACCTTC.

This CDR3 reads CASSFQADKNIQYF. CDR3 coding DNA: TGTGCCAGCAGCTTCCAAGCGGACAAAAACATTCAGTACTTC. V gene TRBV5-8 combines with J gene TRBJ2-4, with D perhaps TRBD2 (5 bases). V was pared by 2 bases and J by 3 bases, with 9 bases between. Per the germline V gene, CDR1 is SGHTS and CDR2 is YDEGEE. CDR3 length equals 14 residues.

The chain is built from TRBV6-5 and TRBJ1-4, with unresolved D. The V gene's germline CDR1 is MNHEY and CDR2 SVGAGI. With 6 bases removed from V and 4 bases from J, the gap between germline ends came to 15 bases. The CDR3 covers 15 residues. CDR3 sequence (DNA): TGTGCCAGCAGGATAAATACGGACTTTAATGAAAAACTGTTTTTT. Protein product: CASRINTDFNEKLFF.

In this sample, this clone turned up once. The chain combines TRBV19 with TRBJ2-6; the match to TRBD1 covers 9 bases. Per the germline V gene, CDR1 is LNHDA and CDR2 is SQIVND (reference sequence). This CDR3 has 15 amino acids. The DNA of the CDR3 is TGTGGGAGTGGTGGGACAGGGACTGGGGCCAACGTCCTGACTTTC. Translation: CGSGGTGTGANVLTF. Full variable domain (rest looked up from reference TRBV19 and TRBJ2-6): DGGITQSPKYLFRKEGQNVTLSCEQNLNHDAMYWYRQDPGQGLRLIYYSQIVNDFQKGDIAEGYSVSREKKESFPLTVTSAQKNPTAFYLCGSGGTGTGANVLTFGAGSRLTVL.

This chain connects TRBV18 to TRBJ1-4; no firm D call. The V and J ends lost 3 bases and 4 bases respectively, with 12 bases between them. In germline, CDR1 is KGHSH, CDR2 LQKENI. The CDR3 consists of 15 residues. The CDR3 nucleotides are TGTGCCAGCTCACCTGATCCGCGGTTTAATGAAAAACTGTTTTTT. The encoded protein is CASSPDPRFNEKLFF.

J is TRBJ2-1 and V is TRBV27, with D perhaps TRBD1 (6 bases). Germline assignment: CDR1 MNHEY and CDR2 SMNVEV (reference sequence). The CDR3 is made up of 14 amino acids. V was clipped by 5 bases and J by 3 bases, with 11 bases between them. CDR3 residues: CASSPRTDYNEQFF. The CDR3 DNA follows: TGTGCCAGCAGTCCGAGGACAGACTACAATGAGCAGTTCTTC.

This chain links TRBV9 with TRBJ1-2; no firm D call. Deletions cut 2 bases from V and 6 bases from J, with 8 bases between. The CDR3 contains 12 residues. The germline CDR1 and CDR2 sequences are SGDLS and YYNGEE. CDR3 protein: CASSVLGNGYTF. CDR3 nucleotides: TGTGCCAGCAGCGTCCTCGGGAATGGCTACACCTTC.

The chain carries TRBV29-1 and TRBJ2-7; a weak D match, TRBD2 (6 bases). CDR1 and CDR2 (germline): SQVTM, ANQGSEA. The germline V and J ends were trimmed by 3 bases and 7 bases, with 16 bases remaining between them. CDR3 length: 13 amino acids. The DNA of the CDR3 is TGCAGCGTTGAGTTTAGCGGCCTCCGGGAGCAGTACTTC. Protein sequence: CSVEFSGLREQYF.

J is TRBJ2-2 and V is TRBV10-2, with D perhaps matching TRBD2 (5 bases). This CDR3 contains 16 residues. The germline V and J ends were trimmed by 8 bases and 0 bases, with 16 bases remaining between them. Looked up from germline, CDR1 is WSHSY and CDR2 is SAAADI. DNA for the CDR3: TGCGCCAGCGCCGGTCCACTAGGCCCGAACACCGGGGAGCTGTTTTTT. This gives the protein CASAGPLGPNTGELFF.

The genes are TRBV28 and TRBJ2-2; 8 bases are a match to TRBD2. This CDR3 has 15 amino acids. In germline, CDR1 is MDHEN, CDR2 SYDVKM. The ends lost 1 base at V and 7 bases at J; junction bases unmatched: 5. In nucleotides, the CDR3 is TGTGCCAGCAGTTTATCGGGAGGGCTGTTCGGGGAGCTGTTTTTT. Translated, it gives CASSLSGGLFGELFF.

The chain is built from TRBV10-3 and TRBJ2-3, with TRBD2 matching over 11 bases. The CDR3 sequence is 15 residues long. V trimming: 9 bases; J trimming: 4 bases; junction bases outside the gene matches: 9. In germline, CDR1 is ENHRY, CDR2 SYGVKD. CDR3 bases: TGTGCCATACTTAGGGGGACTAGCGGTTCAGATACGCAGTATTTT. Residues: CAILRGTSGSDTQYF.

The chain combines TRBV28 with TRBJ2-7, with 10 bases that match TRBD1. The CDR3 loop spans 15 amino acids. The V gene end was trimmed by 8 bases and the J gene end by 2 bases; junction bases not matched to a gene: 9. Germline V gene data show CDR1 as MDHEN and CDR2 as SYDVKM. CDR3 DNA sequence: TGTGCCAGCCACGCGGGACAGGGGAGTACCTACGAGCAGTACTTC. Translated: CASHAGQGSTYEQYF.

The rearrangement uses TRBV24-1 and TRBJ2-7; D perhaps matches TRBD1 (5 bases). The V end lost 7 bases, the J end lost 0 bases, and 9 bases lay between the germline ends. In germline, CDR1 is KGHDR, CDR2 SFDVKD. This CDR3 is built from 13 residues. The CDR3 reads CATSDSSSYEQYF. As DNA, the CDR3 is TGTGCCACCAGCGACAGCAGCTCCTACGAGCAGTACTTC.

The V gene is TRBV7-9, the J gene TRBJ2-7; tentative D call: TRBD1 (6 bases). The germline gives CDR1 SEHNR, CDR2 FQNEAQ (reference sequence). This CDR3 is built from 13 residues. V was pared by 3 bases and J by 3 bases, with 9 bases between. The CDR3 loop is CASSLDSHYEQYF. DNA for the CDR3: TGTGCCAGCAGCTTGGACAGTCACTACGAGCAGTACTTC.

This clone occurred a few times. The chain links TRBV7-8 to TRBJ2-3; the match to TRBD2 covers 7 bases. CDR1 and CDR2 (germline): SGHVS, FQNEAQ. V shed 6 bases, J shed 0 bases, and the junction held 6 bases outside the gene matches. The CDR3 length is 15 residues. CDR3 coding DNA: TGTGCCAGCAGACCCAGCGGGACTAGCACAGATACGCAGTATTTT. Translated, it gives CASRPSGTSTDTQYF.

The rearrangement links TRBV7-9 to TRBJ1-5; D call uncertain. Trimming removed 5 bases at V and 0 bases at J, with 8 bases between. The CDR3 has 14 residues. Germline CDR1 SEHNR, CDR2 FQNEAQ (reference sequence). As DNA, the CDR3 is TGTGCCAGCAGCCCACCCTATAGCAATCAGCCCCAGCATTTT. Its translation: CASSPPYSNQPQHF.

The gene calls are TRBV27 and TRBJ2-3; TRBD2 matches 9 bases. The CDR3 length is 14 residues. V lost 5 bases and J lost 4; bases outside the gene matches: 4. Germline V gives CDR1 MNHEY, CDR2 SMNVEV (reference sequence). CDR3 in DNA: TGTGCCAGCAGTCTTATAGCGGGAGCAGATACGCAGTATTTT. Its translation is CASSLIAGADTQYF.

This chain joins TRBV7-8 and TRBJ1-5; the D gene is possibly TRBD1 (5 bases). Trimming took 2 bases from V and 1 from J, leaving 9 bases between them. CDR3 length: 15 residues. CDR1 SGHVS and CDR2 FQNEAQ come from the germline V gene. CDR3 DNA: TGTGCCAGCAGCTTATCGGGGGGGAGCAATCAGCCCCAGCATTTT. This codes for CASSLSGGSNQPQHF.

The J gene is TRBJ2-7, the V gene TRBV11-3; D uncertain. V lost 5 bases to trimming and J lost 3 bases, with 17 bases between them. Germline CDR1 and CDR2: SGHNT and YENEEA. The CDR3 covers 15 residues. In nucleotides, the CDR3 is TGTGCCAGCAGCCCGACCCCCCGCGGTGACTACGAGCAGTACTTC. It encodes CASSPTPRGDYEQYF.

This clone was picked up one time. J is TRBJ2-6 and V is TRBV3-1 (or the pseudogene TRBV3-2); D is possibly TRBD1 (6 bases). This CDR3 spans 16 amino acids. CDR1 and CDR2 from the germline V gene are LGHDT and YNNKEL (reference sequence). V shed 8 bases and J shed 0 bases, with 14 bases lying between them. CDR3 sequence reads: CASSRTVVSGANVLTF. DNA for the CDR3: TGTGCCAGCTCCAGGACAGTCGTCTCTGGGGCCAACGTCCTGACTTTC.